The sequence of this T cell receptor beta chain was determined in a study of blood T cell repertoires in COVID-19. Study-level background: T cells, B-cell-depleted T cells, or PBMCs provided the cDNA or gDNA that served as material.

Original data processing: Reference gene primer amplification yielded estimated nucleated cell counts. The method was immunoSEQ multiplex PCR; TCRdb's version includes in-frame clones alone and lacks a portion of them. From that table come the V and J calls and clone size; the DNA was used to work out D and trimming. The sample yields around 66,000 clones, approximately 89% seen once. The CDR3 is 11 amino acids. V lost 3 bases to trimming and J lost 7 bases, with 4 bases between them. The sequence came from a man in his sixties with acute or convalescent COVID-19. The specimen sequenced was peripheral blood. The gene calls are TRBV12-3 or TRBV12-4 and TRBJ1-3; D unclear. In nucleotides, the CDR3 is TGTGCCAGCAGTTTCCGTAACACCATATATTTT. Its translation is CASSFRNTIYF.